One and the same sample provided the 5 T cell receptor beta chains below, sequenced in a study of T cell repertoires in cytomegalovirus infection. TCRdb recomputed calls from the reads with MiXCR, one row per CDR3 protein. The data show 640,000 or so distinct CDR3 sequences, with 30% to 35% seen just once and around a sixth held by the top ten. These receptors are not linked to any known antigen. The specimen was cultured PBMCs, collected from culture after CMV antigen stimulation. All receptors derive from a human donor in good health (CMV status not recorded). Some clones in this sample may be carry-over from other donors' samples.

The chain uses TRBV18 and TRBJ2-7; the match to TRBD2 covers 9 bases. CDR1 KGHSH and CDR2 LQKENI come from the germline V gene. The CDR3 covers 14 residues. Trimming removed 3 bases from V and 5 bases from J; junction bases left unmatched: 5. CDR3 nucleotide sequence: TGTGCCAGCTCACCTAGCGGGGGCGGCGACGAGCAGTACTTC. This sequence encodes CASSPSGGGDEQYF.

This chain joins TRBV20-1 and TRBJ2-1, with TRBD2 as a possible D gene (7 bases). The CDR3 is made up of 17 amino acids. Trimming took 4 bases from V and 4 from J, leaving 23 bases between them. CDR1 and CDR2 from the germline V gene are DFQATT and SNEGSKA (reference sequence). As DNA, the CDR3 is TGCAGTGCTAAAAGGGGGGGAATGAGACACATTTACAATGAGCAGTTCTTC. Amino acids: CSAKRGGMRHIYNEQFF.

The rearrangement uses TRBV20-1 and TRBJ2-7; 8 nucleotides match TRBD2. The CDR3 has 13 amino acids. The ends lost 6 bases at V and 6 bases at J; junction bases unmatched: 10. Looked up from germline, CDR1 is DFQATT and CDR2 is SNEGSKA (reference sequence). CDR3 sequence (DNA): TGCAGTGCCAAACGGCGGCTAGCGGGCGAGCAGTACTTC. It encodes CSAKRRLAGEQYF.

The sample holds a few counts of this clonotype. The J gene is TRBJ2-7, the V gene TRBV7-2; the match to TRBD1 covers 9 bases. V lost 4 bases to trimming and J lost 9 bases; unmatched junction nucleotides: 7. Germline loops: CDR1 SGHTA, CDR2 FQGNSA. The CDR3 totals 13 residues. CDR3 coding DNA: TGTGCCAGCAGCTGGGGGGACAGGGCGGTGCAGTACTTC. Translation: CASSWGDRAVQYF.

This sequence joins TRBV2 and TRBJ1-4; D is possibly TRBD1 (6 bases). This CDR3 region has 16 residues. CDR1 is SNHLY, CDR2 FYNNEI, per germline. V was pared by 3 bases and J by 2 bases, with 13 bases between. CDR3: CASSDGQGPTNEKLFF. Written as DNA, the CDR3 is TGTGCCAGCAGTGATGGGCAGGGGCCCACTAATGAAAAACTGTTTTTT.